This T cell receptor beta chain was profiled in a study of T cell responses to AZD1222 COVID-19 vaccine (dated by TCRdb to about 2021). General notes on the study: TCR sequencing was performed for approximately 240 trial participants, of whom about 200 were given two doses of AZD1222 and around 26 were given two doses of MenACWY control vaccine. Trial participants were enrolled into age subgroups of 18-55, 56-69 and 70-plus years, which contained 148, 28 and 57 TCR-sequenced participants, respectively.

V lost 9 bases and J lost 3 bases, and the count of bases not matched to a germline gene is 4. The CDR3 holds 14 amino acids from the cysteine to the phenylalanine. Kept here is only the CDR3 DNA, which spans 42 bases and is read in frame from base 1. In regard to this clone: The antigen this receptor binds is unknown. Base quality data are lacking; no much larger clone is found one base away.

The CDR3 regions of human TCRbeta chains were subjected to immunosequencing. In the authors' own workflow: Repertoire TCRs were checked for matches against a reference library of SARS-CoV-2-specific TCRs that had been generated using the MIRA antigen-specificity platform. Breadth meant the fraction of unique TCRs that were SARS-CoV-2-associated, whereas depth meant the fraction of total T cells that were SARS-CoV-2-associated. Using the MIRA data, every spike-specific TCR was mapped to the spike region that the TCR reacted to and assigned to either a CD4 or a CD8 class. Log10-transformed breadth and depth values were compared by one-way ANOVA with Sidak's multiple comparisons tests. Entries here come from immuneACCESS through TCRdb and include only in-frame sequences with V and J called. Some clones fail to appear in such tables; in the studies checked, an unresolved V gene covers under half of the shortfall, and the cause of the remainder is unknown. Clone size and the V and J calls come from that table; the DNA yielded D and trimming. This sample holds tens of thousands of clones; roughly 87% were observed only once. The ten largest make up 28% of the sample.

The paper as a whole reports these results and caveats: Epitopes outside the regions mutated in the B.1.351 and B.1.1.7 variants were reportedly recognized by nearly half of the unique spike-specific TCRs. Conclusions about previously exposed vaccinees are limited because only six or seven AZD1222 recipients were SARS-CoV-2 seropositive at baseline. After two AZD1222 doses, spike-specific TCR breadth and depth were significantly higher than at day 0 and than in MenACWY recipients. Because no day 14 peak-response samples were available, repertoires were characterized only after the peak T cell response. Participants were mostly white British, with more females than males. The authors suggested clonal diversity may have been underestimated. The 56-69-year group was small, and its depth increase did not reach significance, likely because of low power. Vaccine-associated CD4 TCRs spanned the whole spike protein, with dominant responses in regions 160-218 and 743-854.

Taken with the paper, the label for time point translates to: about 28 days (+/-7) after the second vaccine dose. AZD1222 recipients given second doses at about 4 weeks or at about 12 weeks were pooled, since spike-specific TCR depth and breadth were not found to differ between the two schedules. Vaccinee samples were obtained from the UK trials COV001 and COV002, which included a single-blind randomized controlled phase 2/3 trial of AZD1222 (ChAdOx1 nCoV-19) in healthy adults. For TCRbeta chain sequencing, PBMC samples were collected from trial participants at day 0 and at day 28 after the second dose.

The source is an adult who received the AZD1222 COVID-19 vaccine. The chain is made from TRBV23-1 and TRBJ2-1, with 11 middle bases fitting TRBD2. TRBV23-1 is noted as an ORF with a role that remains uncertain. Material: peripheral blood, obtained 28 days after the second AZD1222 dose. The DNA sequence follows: TGCGCCAGAAGGACTAGCGGGCACTACAATGAGCAGTTCTTC. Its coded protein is CARRTSGHYNEQFF.